The rows below give T cell receptor beta chains drawn from one sample of a study of OX40 agonist ivuxolimab in advanced cancers. The protocol was immunoSEQ multiplex PCR, while the TCRdb copy is restricted to in-frame clones and leaves out a portion. The table shows approximately 90,000 clones, with about 85% occurring only once. Sequenced here: CD4+ or CD8+ T cells sorted from blood, sampled in a trial of the OX40 agonist ivuxolimab. The receptors shown here come from an adult with an advanced solid tumor such as melanoma, head and neck, liver or kidney cancer. The CDR3 runs from the conserved cysteine through the conserved F or W. The D gene is left open where the match is weak. Expanded clones get a size class; other rows say once, few or many, or leave the size out.

clone size,J gene,V gene,D gene,CDR3 DNA,CDR3 protein
.,TRBJ1-1,TRBV4-1,.,TGCGCCAGCAGCCAGGACGGGACGGTGAACACTGAAGCTTTCTTT,CASSQDGTVNTEAFF
.,TRBJ2-7,TRBV6-6,.,TGTGCCAGCAGTTACTCGACCCTTGTGGTTGCCTACGAGCAGTACTTC,CASSYSTLVVAYEQYF
.,TRBJ2-3,TRBV28,.,TGTGCCAGCAGTTTCAGCGGAACCCGCACAGATACGCAGTATTTT,CASSFSGTRTDTQYF
.,TRBJ1-1,TRBV5-6,.,TGTGCCAGCAGCTTGTTGACATCAGAGTTTTTCACTGAAGCTTTCTTT,CASSLLTSEFFTEAFF
.,TRBJ2-3,TRBV11-2,.,TGTGCCAGCAGCTTAGATATAACTTTAGATACGCAGTATTTT,CASSLDITLDTQYF
.,TRBJ2-3,TRBV30,TRBD2,TGTGCCTGGAGTGTACTAGGAAAACTAGCGGGAGGGGAGGATACGCAGTATTTT,CAWSVLGKLAGGEDTQYF
.,TRBJ2-1,TRBV29-1,TRBD2,TGCAGCGTTGAGGGCGGGAGAGGCTATGAGCAGTTCTTC,CSVEGGRGYEQFF
.,TRBJ1-6,TRBV28,TRBD1,TGTGCCAGCAGTCAATATCAGGGGGTCCCCTATAATTCACCCCTCCACTTT,CASSQYQGVPYNSPLHF
.,TRBJ2-7,TRBV5-8,.,TGTGCCAGCAGCTTGTGGAGGGACGAGCAGTACTTC,CASSLWRDEQYF
.,TRBJ2-5,TRBV27,TRBD1,TGTGCCAGCAGTCCCCTAGACAGGGCGGGGACCCAGTACTTC,CASSPLDRAGTQYF
.,TRBJ2-1,TRBV16,.,TGTGCCAGCACCCTAGGGGATGAGCAGTTCTTC,CASTLGDEQFF
few,TRBJ2-3,TRBV4-3,TRBD1,TGCGCCAGCAGCGAAGGACAGGTAGTAACAGATACGCAGTATTTT,CASSEGQVVTDTQYF
.,TRBJ2-7,TRBV7-9,TRBD2,TGTGCCAGCAGCCCCCGGACTAGCGGCTACGAGCAGTACTTC,CASSPRTSGYEQYF
.,TRBJ2-1,TRBV2,TRBD1,TGTGCCAGCAGTGGAACAGGGGTTGATGAGCAGTTCTTC,CASSGTGVDEQFF
.,TRBJ2-3,TRBV9,.,TGTGCCAGCAGCGTAGACGGCACAGATACGCAGTATTTT,CASSVDGTDTQYF
.,TRBJ2-7,TRBV14,.,TGTGCCAGCAGCCTCCGTCAAGGAGCAGGGAGGCGCGAGCAGTACTTC,CASSLRQGAGRREQYF
.,TRBJ1-4,TRBV15,.,TGTGCCACCAGTGAGGACAGCTATAATGAAAAACTGTTTTTT,CATSEDSYNEKLFF
.,TRBJ2-1,TRBV7-8,.,TGTGCCAGTCGTCCCCGGTGGGGGTCCTACAATGAGCAGTTCTTC,CASRPRWGSYNEQFF
.,TRBJ2-5,TRBV18,.,TGTGCCAGCTCACCTACGACGGGGGCCCAAGAGACCCAGTACTTC,CASSPTTGAQETQYF
.,TRBJ1-3,TRBV4-1,.,TGCGCCAGCAGCCAAGATCTGGGCAGGGCCTCTGGAAACACCATATATTTT,CASSQDLGRASGNTIYF
.,TRBJ2-5,TRBV2,.,TGTGCCAGCAGTTTGGAGACCCAGTACTTC,CASSLETQYF
.,TRBJ1-4,TRBV20-1,.,TGCAGTGCCTCGGGGAATGAAAAACTGTTTTTT,CSASGNEKLFF
once,TRBJ1-4,TRBV27,.,TGTGCCAGCAGTCCCGGGACCCTCCTTGGAGAAAAACTGTTTTTT,CASSPGTLLGEKLFF
few,TRBJ2-3,TRBV5-4,.,TGTGCCAGCAGCTTCGAGCCCCAGTACACAGATACGCAGTATTTT,CASSFEPQYTDTQYF
few,TRBJ2-5,TRBV5-1,.,TGCGCCAGCAGCTTGGAGGGGGGTAGCGAACAAGAGACCCAGTACTTC,CASSLEGGSEQETQYF
.,TRBJ1-1,TRBV7-9,.,TGTGCCAGCCAACGGTCGGCGTCCTCGAACCCTGGAGAAGCTTTCTTT,CASQRSASSNPGEAFF
.,TRBJ2-2,TRBV9,.,TGTGCCAGCAGCGCGCTTGCGGGAAGATTCGGGGAGCTGTTTTTT,CASSALAGRFGELFF
.,TRBJ2-3,TRBV2,.,TGTGCCAGCATAAGGTCTATAGGGTCAGATACGCAGTATTTT,CASIRSIGSDTQYF
.,TRBJ1-2,TRBV19,.,TGTGCCAGTAGTATAGCCCACAGGAGCCTCTATGGCTACACCTTC,CASSIAHRSLYGYTF
few,TRBJ2-2,TRBV5-1,.,TGCGCCAGCAGCTTGGTGAGGGAGACCGGGGAGCTGTTTTTT,CASSLVRETGELFF
.,TRBJ2-1,TRBV6-5,TRBD1,TGTGCCAGCAGGTCGGACAGGGGTTTAAATGAGCAGTTCTTC,CASRSDRGLNEQFF
.,TRBJ2-1,TRBV2,.,TGTGCCAGCAGCCGAAGTTGGCCTGAGGCCTCCAATGAGCAGTTCTTC,CASSRSWPEASNEQFF
few,TRBJ2-2,TRBV7-3,.,TGTGCCAGCAGCTTCAACACCGGGGAGCTGTTTTTT,CASSFNTGELFF
.,TRBJ2-7,TRBV2,.,TGTGCCAGCCAAACAGCACCCAACGAGCAGTACTTC,CASQTAPNEQYF
.,TRBJ2-5,TRBV11-3,TRBD2,TGTGCCAGCAGCTTAGATAATTGGGAGGGCTTTGGAGAGACCCAGTACTTC,CASSLDNWEGFGETQYF
.,TRBJ1-6,TRBV10-3,TRBD1,TGTGCCACCCAGGGGGCTATTAATTCACCCCTCCACTTT,CATQGAINSPLHF
.,TRBJ1-1,TRBV7-2,.,TGTGCCAGCAGCGTTGGGTTGGAGAACACTGAAGCTTTCTTT,CASSVGLENTEAFF
.,TRBJ2-7,TRBV14,.,TGTGCCAGCAGCCAAGAAAGACAAAAGCAGTACTTC,CASSQERQKQYF
.,TRBJ2-7,TRBV5-6,.,TGTGCCAGCAACACAGGGTCAGGACTGTACGAGCAGTACTTC,CASNTGSGLYEQYF
.,TRBJ2-3,TRBV5-4,.,TGTGCCAGCAGCCGGGACACCAGCACAGATACGCAGTATTTT,CASSRDTSTDTQYF
.,TRBJ2-5,TRBV5-4,.,TGTGCCAGCAGAGAAGGTAGGGCAGGTGGGGAGACCCAGTACTTC,CASREGRAGGETQYF
.,TRBJ2-4,TRBV29-1,.,TGCAGCGGCCCGCCAGGGGCCAAAAACATTCAGTACTTC,CSGPPGAKNIQYF
.,TRBJ2-3,TRBV4-3,.,TGCGCCAGCAGCCCTGGCATGGATACGCAGTATTTT,CASSPGMDTQYF
.,TRBJ1-1,TRBV10-3,TRBD1,TGTGCCATCAGTGAAACCCAGGGGGCGCACACTGAAGCTTTCTTT,CAISETQGAHTEAFF
.,TRBJ2-2,TRBV19,TRBD2,TGTGCCAGTAGCAGCGGGGTAGCGGGCTCCACCGGGGAGCTGTTTTTT,CASSSGVAGSTGELFF
.,TRBJ2-6,TRBV7-3,TRBD1,TGTGCCAGCAGCTCCCGGGGACAGGAAATCCCCTCTGGGGCCAACGTCCTGACTTTC,CASSSRGQEIPSGANVLTF
.,TRBJ2-7,TRBV11-2,.,TGTGCCAGCAGCTTACGCGGGATAACCTACGAGCAGTACTTC,CASSLRGITYEQYF
.,TRBJ2-7,TRBV18,TRBD1,TGTGCCAGCTCACCAGACGGACAGGGCTACGAGCAGTACTTC,CASSPDGQGYEQYF
.,TRBJ2-7,TRBV6-6,.,TGTGCCAGCAGTTACGGGCGGGAGCAGTACTTC,CASSYGREQYF
once,TRBJ2-1,TRBV30,TRBD2,TGTGCCTCCCCCGCCGGGACTAGCTCCTACAATGAGCAGTTCTTC,CASPAGTSSYNEQFF
.,TRBJ2-2,TRBV28,TRBD1,TGTGCCAGCAGAAGTCCGGGACAGTCCGGGGAGCTGTTTTTT,CASRSPGQSGELFF
.,TRBJ1-1,TRBV7-6,.,TGTGCCAGCAGCGTCGGGGGGGACACTGAAGCTTTCTTT,CASSVGGDTEAFF
once,TRBJ2-2,TRBV28,.,TGTGCCAGCAGTTTAAGACATTTGGACGGGGAGCTGTTTTTT,CASSLRHLDGELFF
.,TRBJ2-7,TRBV28,.,TGTGCCAGCGGATCGATTTACGAGCAGTACTTC,CASGSIYEQYF
few,TRBJ1-2,TRBV7-9,.,TGTGCCAGCAGCAACCTACAGGGAGGAGGCTACACCTTC,CASSNLQGGGYTF
.,TRBJ2-3,TRBV27,.,TGTGCCAGCAGTTTCGTCCCCTCGGGGGATACGCAGTATTTT,CASSFVPSGDTQYF
few,TRBJ2-2,TRBV7-2,.,TGTGCCAGCAGCTTCGGGGGAGGAGGATACACCGGGGAGCTGTTTTTT,CASSFGGGGYTGELFF
.,TRBJ2-2,TRBV7-9,.,TGTGCCAGCAGCTTAGCGCTAAGGGACTGGGGGACCGGGGAGCTGTTTTTT,CASSLALRDWGTGELFF